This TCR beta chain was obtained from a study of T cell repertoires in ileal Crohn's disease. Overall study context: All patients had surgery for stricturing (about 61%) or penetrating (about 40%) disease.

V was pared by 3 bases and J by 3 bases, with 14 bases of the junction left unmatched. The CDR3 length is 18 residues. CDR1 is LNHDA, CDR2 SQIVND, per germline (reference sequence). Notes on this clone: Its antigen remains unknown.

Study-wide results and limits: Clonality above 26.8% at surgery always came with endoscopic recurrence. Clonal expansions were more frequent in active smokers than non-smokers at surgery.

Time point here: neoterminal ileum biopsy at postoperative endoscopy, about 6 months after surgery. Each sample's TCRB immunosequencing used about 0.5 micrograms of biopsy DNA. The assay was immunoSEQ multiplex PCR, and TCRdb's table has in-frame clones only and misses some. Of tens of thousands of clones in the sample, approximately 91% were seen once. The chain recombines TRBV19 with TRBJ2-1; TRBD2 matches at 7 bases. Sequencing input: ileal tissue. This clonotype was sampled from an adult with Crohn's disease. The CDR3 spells CASSIDEKASGFYNEQFF. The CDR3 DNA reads TGTGCCAGTAGTATTGATGAAAAGGCTAGCGGTTTCTACAATGAGCAGTTCTTC.